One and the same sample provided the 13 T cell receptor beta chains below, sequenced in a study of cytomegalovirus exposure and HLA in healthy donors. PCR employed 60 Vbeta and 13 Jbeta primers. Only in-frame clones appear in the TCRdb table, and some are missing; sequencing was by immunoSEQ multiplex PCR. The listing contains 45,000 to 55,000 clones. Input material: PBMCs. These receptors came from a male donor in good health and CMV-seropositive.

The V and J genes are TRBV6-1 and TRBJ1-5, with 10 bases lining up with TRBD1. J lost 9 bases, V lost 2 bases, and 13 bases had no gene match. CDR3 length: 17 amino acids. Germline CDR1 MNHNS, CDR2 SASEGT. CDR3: CASSEIPPGQGRLPQHF. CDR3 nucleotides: TGTGCCAGCAGTGAAATCCCCCCGGGACAGGGGAGATTGCCCCAGCATTTT.

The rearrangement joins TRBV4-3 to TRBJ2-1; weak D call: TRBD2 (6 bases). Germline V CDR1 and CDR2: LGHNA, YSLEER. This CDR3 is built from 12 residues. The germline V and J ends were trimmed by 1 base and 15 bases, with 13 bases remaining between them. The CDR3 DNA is TGCGCCAGCAGCCAAGTAACGGGGGATCCGTTCTTC. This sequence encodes CASSQVTGDPFF.

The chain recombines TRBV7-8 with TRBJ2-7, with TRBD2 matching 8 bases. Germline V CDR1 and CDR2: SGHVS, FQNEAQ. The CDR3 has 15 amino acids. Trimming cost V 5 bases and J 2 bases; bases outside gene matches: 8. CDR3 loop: CASSVSGGAAYEQYF. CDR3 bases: TGTGCCAGCAGCGTATCGGGGGGGGCGGCCTACGAGCAGTACTTC.

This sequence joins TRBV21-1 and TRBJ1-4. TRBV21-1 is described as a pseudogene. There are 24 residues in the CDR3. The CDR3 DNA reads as TGTGCCAGCAGCAAGGAAAGTGCGGCTGGCTGGCGGGGCAGCCCGTCTACAACTAATGAAAAACTGTTTTTT. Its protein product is CASSKESAAGWRGSPSTTNEKLFF.

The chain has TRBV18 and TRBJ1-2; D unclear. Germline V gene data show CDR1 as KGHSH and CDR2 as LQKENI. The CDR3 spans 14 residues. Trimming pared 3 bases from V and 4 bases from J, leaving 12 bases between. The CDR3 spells CASSPGLGSYGYTF. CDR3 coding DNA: TGTGCCAGCTCACCCGGTCTCGGGAGCTATGGCTACACCTTC.

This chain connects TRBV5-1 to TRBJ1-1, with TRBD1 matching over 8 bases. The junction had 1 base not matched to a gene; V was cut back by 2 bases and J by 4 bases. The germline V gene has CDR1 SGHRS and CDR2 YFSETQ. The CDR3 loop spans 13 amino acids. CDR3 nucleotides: TGCGCCAGCAGCTTTACAGGGGGCACTGAAGCTTTCTTT. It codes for CASSFTGGTEAFF.

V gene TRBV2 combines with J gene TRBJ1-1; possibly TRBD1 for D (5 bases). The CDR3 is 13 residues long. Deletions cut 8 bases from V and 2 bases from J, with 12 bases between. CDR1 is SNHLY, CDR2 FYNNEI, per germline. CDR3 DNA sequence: TGTGCCAGCTTTAAGGACATCAACACTGAAGCTTTCTTT. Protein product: CASFKDINTEAFF.

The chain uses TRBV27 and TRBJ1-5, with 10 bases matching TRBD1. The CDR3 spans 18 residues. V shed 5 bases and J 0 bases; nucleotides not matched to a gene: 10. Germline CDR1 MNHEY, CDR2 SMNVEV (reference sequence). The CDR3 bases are TGTGCCAGCAGTCCCCTCTGGACAGGGGGATTTAGCAATCAGCCCCAGCATTTT. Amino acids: CASSPLWTGGFSNQPQHF.

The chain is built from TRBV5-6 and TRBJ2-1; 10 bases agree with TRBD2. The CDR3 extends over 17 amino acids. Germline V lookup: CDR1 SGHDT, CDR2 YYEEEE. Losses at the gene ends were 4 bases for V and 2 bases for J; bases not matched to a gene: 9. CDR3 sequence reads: CASSSSGGPAPYNEQFF. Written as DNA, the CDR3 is TGTGCCAGCAGCAGTAGCGGGGGGCCCGCCCCCTACAATGAGCAGTTCTTC.

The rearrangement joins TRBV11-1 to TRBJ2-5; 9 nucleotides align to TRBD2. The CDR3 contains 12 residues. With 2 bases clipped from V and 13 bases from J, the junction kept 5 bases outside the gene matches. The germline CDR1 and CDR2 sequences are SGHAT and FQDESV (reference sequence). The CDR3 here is CASSLSGLALYF. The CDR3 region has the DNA TGTGCCAGCAGCTTAAGCGGACTAGCGCTGTACTTC.

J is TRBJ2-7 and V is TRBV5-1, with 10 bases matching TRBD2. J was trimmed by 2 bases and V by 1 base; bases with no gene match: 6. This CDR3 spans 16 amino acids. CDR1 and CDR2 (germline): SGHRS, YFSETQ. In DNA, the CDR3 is TGCGCCAGCAGCTTGCTTCCCAGCGGGGGGGCCTACGAGCAGTACTTC. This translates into CASSLLPSGGAYEQYF.

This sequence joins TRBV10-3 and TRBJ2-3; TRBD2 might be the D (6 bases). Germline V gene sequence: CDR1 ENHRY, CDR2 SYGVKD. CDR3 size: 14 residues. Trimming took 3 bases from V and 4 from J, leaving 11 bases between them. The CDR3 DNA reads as TGTGCCATCAGTGAAGCTATAGCGGCAGATACGCAGTATTTT. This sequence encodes CAISEAIAADTQYF.

CDR3 sequence: CASSEFGAGASEQYF. Written as DNA, the CDR3 is TGTGCCAGCAGTGAATTTGGGGCGGGGGCGAGCGAGCAGTACTTC. V and J are TRBV2 and TRBJ2-7; weak D call: TRBD2 (7 bases). V gave up 2 bases and J gave up 6 bases, with 17 bases separating them. CDR1 is SNHLY and CDR2 is FYNNEI in the germline V gene. This CDR3 contains 15 residues.